This entry concerns a single T cell receptor (beta chain). This sample was taken from a study of blood T cell repertoires in COVID-19. In the authors' workflow: Estimation of nucleated cell counts relied on the amplification of reference gene primers. Only in-frame clones appear in the TCRdb table, and some are missing; sequencing was by immunoSEQ multiplex PCR. V, J and clone size are taken as reported in that table, and D and trimming were inferred from the DNA itself. The data hold roughly 77,000 clones, with roughly 85% observed a single time. The length of the CDR3 is 10 residues. V shed 3 bases and J shed 7 bases, with 5 bases lying between them. The germline gives CDR1 DFQATT, CDR2 SNEGSKA (reference sequence).

This chain joins TRBV20-1 and TRBJ2-3; D is unresolved. Input material: peripheral blood. The source is a man in his sixties with active or convalescent COVID-19. CDR3 in amino acids: CSASLNTQYF. The CDR3 nucleotides read TGCAGTGCTAGTCTAAATACGCAGTATTTT.